Below, one T cell receptor beta chain is given with its context. Its antigen is unidentified. Here immunoSEQ multiplex PCR was the method, and the copy in TCRdb shows in-frame clones only, minus some. Among 13,000 to 15,000 clones listed, around 90% were seen once. Over chemoradiotherapy, repertoires were sampled more than once. The data were taken from a study of chemoradiotherapy in HPV16-positive cancers. General study findings and limits: During treatment, candidate HPV-specific clones and E7-related motifs expanded in tumor.

Germline CDR1 SGDLS, CDR2 YYNGEE. This CDR3 contains 15 residues. Trimming at V came to 0 bases and at J to 6 bases, leaving 6 bases not matched to a gene. The TCR was taken from a human donor with HPV-associated anogenital cancer. The sample was blood, taken from a patient who underwent chemoradiotherapy. This sequence joins TRBV9 and TRBJ2-5, with 9 positions matching TRBD2. This chain's CDR3 is CASSVAYSGGQTQYF. The CDR3 DNA reads as TGTGCCAGCAGCGTAGCTTATAGCGGGGGACAGACCCAGTACTTC.